This T cell receptor (beta chain) was sequenced during a study of T cells after yellow fever vaccination. Turning to the study itself: Where fractions had low cell numbers, libraries were prepared from them with the SMART-Seq v4 Ultra Low Input RNA kit.

The study, taken as a whole, reports: Most clones from primary vaccination were detected again post-booster (about 95% CD4, 70% to 90% CD8). A limited proportion of clonotypes was detected within both the CD4 and CD8 compartments.

This clonotype was recorded a few times. Its antigen is still unknown. The 5'RACE template-switching step produced TCR cDNA and added a universal primer site and UMIs. TCRdb called the 5' RACE reads again in MiXCR, with one record for every CDR3 protein. The data hold 620,000 or so distinct CDR3 sequences, with around 16% observed a single time. Trimming removed 5 bases at V and 5 bases at J, with 12 bases between. The germline V gene encodes CDR1 LGHNA and CDR2 YSLEER. This CDR3 contains 13 residues. This sequence joins TRBV4-3 and TRBJ2-5, with a tentative D call TRBD2 (6 bases). The TCR comes from a man younger than 30 who received the YFV17D yellow fever vaccine. Sequencing used PBMCs, obtained roughly 5 days after the first yellow fever vaccination. CDR3 in amino acids: CASSAGPRETQYF. CDR3 DNA sequence: TGCGCCAGCAGCGCGGGACCCAGGGAGACCCAGTACTTC.